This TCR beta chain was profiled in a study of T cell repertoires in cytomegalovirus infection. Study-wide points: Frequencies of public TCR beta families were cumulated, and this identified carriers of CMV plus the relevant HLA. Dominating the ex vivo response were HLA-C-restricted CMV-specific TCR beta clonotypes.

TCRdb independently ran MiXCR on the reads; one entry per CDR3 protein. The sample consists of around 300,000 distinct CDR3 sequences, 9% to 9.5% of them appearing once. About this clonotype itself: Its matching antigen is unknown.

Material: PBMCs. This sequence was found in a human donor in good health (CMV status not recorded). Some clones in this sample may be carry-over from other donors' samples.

This chain's CDR3 is CASSFGPLAGFSYNEQFF. CDR3 bases: TGTGCCAGCAGTTTCGGGCCCCTAGCGGGTTTCTCCTACAATGAGCAGTTCTTC. The chain is built from TRBV27 and TRBJ2-1, with TRBD2 matching over 8 bases. Trimming at V came to 3 bases and at J to 0 bases, leaving 10 bases not matched to a gene. The germline V gene has CDR1 MNHEY and CDR2 SMNVEV (reference sequence). The CDR3 totals 18 residues.